Listed below are T cell receptor beta chains from one sample, sequenced in a study of CD8 T cells in ankylosing spondylitis. TCRdb independently ran MiXCR on the 5' RACE reads; one entry per CDR3 protein. The table includes approximately 220,000 distinct CDR3 sequences, 10% detected once. Material for sequencing was blood, either unsorted or a sorted T cell fraction (not recorded which). The receptors originated from a male donor with ankylosing spondylitis or in good health (not recorded which). Both conserved end residues are part of each CDR3. The order of the fields is clone size, J gene, V gene, D gene, CDR3 protein, CDR3 DNA. D genes are given only for firm matches. Size is stated for part of the rows, as once, few or many counts, or as a class when the clone is expanded.

many TRBJ2-3 TRBV5-1 TRBD1 CASSPDRRDTDTQYF TGCGCCAGCAGCCCGGACAGGCGTGACACAGATACGCAGTATTTT
few TRBJ2-7 TRBV4-1 . CASSQGQFPDEQYF TGCGCCAGCAGCCAAGGACAGTTCCCGGACGAGCAGTACTTC
many TRBJ1-1 TRBV12-3/TRBV12-4 . CASSPGARVANTEAFF TGTGCCAGCAGTCCGGGGGCCCGGGTCGCGAACACTGAAGCTTTCTTT
many TRBJ1-1 TRBV7-2 . CASSPTAVGTEAFF TGTGCCAGCAGCCCTACGGCCGTCGGGACTGAAGCTTTCTTT
many TRBJ1-4 TRBV7-9 . CASSLGTVEKLFF TGTGCCAGCAGCTTAGGGACAGTTGAAAAACTGTTTTTT
. TRBJ2-7 TRBV3-1 TRBD2 CASSQGRSLSGSSYEQYF TGTGCCAGCAGCCAAGGAAGATCGTTGAGCGGGAGCTCCTACGAGCAGTACTTC
few TRBJ1-6 TRBV12-3/TRBV12-4 . CASSQTPGGSTPTPLHF TGTGCCAGCAGTCAGACCCCTGGGGGCAGTACCCCGACGCCCCTCCACTTT
many TRBJ2-3 TRBV5-1 TRBD1 CASSLVGQGTTDTQYF TGCGCCAGCAGCTTGGTGGGACAGGGGACGACAGATACGCAGTATTTT
. TRBJ1-6 TRBV28 . CATRLSYNSPLHF TGTGCCACCAGGTTGTCCTATAATTCACCCCTCCACTTT
many TRBJ2-5 TRBV5-1 . CASSWRTDQETQYF TGCGCCAGCAGCTGGCGGACAGACCAAGAGACCCAGTACTTC
few TRBJ1-2 TRBV10-2 . CASSESGPPGQGYTF TGCGCCAGCAGTGAGTCCGGTCCGCCTGGCCAAGGCTACACCTTC
many TRBJ2-3 TRBV6-2/TRBV6-3 . CASTSPLDTQYF TGTGCCAGCACCTCCCCTTTGGATACGCAGTATTTT
. TRBJ2-3 TRBV29-1 . CSVEGSGLRTDTQYF TGCAGCGTTGAAGGGTCTGGACTGCGCACAGATACGCAGTATTTT
many TRBJ1-1 TRBV19 . CASSNSGTTEAFF TGTGCCAGTAGTAATTCAGGGACCACTGAAGCTTTCTTT
many TRBJ2-2 TRBV7-9 . CASSTRQAGTGELFF TGTGCCAGCAGCACCCGACAGGCGGGCACCGGGGAGCTGTTTTTT
many TRBJ1-5 TRBV28 . CASAKTGTSNQPQHF TGTGCCAGCGCTAAAACCGGGACATCCAATCAGCCCCAGCATTTT
few TRBJ2-4 TRBV5-1 TRBD2 CASRAWLAGGSQNIQYF TGCGCCAGCCGCGCCTGGCTAGCGGGGGGCTCCCAAAACATTCAGTACTTC
few TRBJ1-2 TRBV15 . CATSKFAAGLSRGDGYTF TGTGCCACCAGCAAATTTGCTGCGGGCTTGTCCCGGGGAGATGGCTACACCTTC